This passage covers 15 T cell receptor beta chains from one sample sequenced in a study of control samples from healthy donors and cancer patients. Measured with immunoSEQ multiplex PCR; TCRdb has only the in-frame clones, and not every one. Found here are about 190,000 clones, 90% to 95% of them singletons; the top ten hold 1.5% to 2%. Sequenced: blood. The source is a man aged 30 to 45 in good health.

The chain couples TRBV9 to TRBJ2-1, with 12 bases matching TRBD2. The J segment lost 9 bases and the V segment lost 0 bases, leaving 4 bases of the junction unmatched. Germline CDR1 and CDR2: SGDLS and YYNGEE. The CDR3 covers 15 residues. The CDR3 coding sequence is TGTGCCAGCAGCGTAGCTAGCGGGGGGGTCGGTGAGCAGTTCTTC. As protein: CASSVASGGVGEQFF.

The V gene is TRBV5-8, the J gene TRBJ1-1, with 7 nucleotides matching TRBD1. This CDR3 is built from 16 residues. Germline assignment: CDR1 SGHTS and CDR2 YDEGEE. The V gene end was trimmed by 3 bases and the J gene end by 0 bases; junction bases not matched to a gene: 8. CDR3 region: CASSWTGNRMNTEAFF. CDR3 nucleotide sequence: TGTGCCAGCAGCTGGACAGGCAACAGAATGAACACTGAAGCTTTCTTT. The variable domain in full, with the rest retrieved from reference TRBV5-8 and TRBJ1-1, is EAGVTQSPTHLIKTRGQQATLRCSPISGHTSVYWYQQALGLGLQFLLWYDEGEERNRGNFPPRFSGRQFPNYSSELNVNALELEDSALYLCASSWTGNRMNTEAFFGQGTRLTVV.

The CDR3 nucleotides read TGTGCCACCAGCAGAGATACTCGGGGGGGACAAGAGACCCAGTACTTC. Protein: CATSRDTRGGQETQYF. The chain combines TRBV15 with TRBJ2-5; 8 positions match TRBD2. The CDR3 has 16 residues. Germline V gene lookup returns CDR1 LNHNV and CDR2 YYDKDF (reference sequence). The V gene end was trimmed by 0 bases and the J gene end by 2 bases; junction bases not matched to a gene: 5.

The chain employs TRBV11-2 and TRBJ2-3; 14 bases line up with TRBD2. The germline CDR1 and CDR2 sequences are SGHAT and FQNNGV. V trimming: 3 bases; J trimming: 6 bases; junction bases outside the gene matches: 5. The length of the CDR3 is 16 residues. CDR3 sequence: CASSFRLAGGLDTQYF. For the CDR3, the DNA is TGTGCCAGCAGCTTCCGACTAGCGGGGGGGCTTGATACGCAGTATTTT.

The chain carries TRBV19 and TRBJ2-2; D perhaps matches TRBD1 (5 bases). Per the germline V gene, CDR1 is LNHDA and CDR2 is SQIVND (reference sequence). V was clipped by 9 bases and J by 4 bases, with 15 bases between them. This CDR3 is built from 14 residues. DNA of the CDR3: TGTGCCAGCAAACTGACAGATCTCACCGGGGAGCTGTTTTTT. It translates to CASKLTDLTGELFF.

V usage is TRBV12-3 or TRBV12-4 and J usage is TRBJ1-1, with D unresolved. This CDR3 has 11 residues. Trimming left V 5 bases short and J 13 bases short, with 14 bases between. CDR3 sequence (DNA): TGTGCCAGCAGTGACCAAACATGGAATTTCTTT. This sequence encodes CASSDQTWNFF.

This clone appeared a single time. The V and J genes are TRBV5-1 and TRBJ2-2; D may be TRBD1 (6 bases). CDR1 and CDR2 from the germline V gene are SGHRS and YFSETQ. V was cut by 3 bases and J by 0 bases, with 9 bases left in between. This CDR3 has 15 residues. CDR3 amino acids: CASSSGQTNTGELFF. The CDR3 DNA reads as TGCGCCAGCAGCTCAGGACAGACGAACACCGGGGAGCTGTTTTTT.

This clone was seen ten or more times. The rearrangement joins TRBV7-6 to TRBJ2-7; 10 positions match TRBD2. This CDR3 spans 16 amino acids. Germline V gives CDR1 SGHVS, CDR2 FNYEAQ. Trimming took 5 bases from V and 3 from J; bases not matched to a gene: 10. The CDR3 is CASSPGPAGGDYEQYF. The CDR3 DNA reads TGTGCCAGCAGCCCAGGGCCAGCGGGGGGGGACTACGAGCAGTACTTC.

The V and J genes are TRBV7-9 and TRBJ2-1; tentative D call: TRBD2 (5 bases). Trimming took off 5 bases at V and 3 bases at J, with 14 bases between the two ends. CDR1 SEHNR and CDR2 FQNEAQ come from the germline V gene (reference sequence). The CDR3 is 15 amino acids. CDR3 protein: CASSHGLGDYNEQFF. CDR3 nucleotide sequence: TGTGCCAGCAGCCATGGTCTCGGGGACTACAATGAGCAGTTCTTC.

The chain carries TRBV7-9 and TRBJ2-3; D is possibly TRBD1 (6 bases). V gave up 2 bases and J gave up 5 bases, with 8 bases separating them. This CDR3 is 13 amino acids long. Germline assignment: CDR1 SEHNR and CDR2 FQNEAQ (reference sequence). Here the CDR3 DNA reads TGTGCCAGCAGCTTACCAGGGGTAGATACGCAGTATTTT. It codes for CASSLPGVDTQYF.

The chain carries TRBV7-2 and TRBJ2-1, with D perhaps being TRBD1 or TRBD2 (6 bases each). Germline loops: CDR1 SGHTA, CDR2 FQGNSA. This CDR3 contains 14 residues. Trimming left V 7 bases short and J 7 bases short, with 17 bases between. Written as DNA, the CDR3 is TGTGCCAGCACCCTGGGGGCGGGGAGGAATGAGCAGTTCTTC. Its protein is CASTLGAGRNEQFF.

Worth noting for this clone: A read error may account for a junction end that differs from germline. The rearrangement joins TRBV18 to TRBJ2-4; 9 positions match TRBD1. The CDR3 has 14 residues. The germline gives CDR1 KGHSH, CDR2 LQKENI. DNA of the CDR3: TGTGCCAGCTCACTAAGAGCACCAGGACAGGGGAAAAACTTC. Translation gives CASSLRAPGQGKNF.

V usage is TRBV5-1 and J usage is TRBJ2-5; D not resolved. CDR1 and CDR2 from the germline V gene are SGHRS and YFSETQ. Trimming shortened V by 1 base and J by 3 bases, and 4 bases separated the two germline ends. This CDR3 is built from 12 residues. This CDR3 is CASSLKKETQYF. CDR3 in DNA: TGCGCCAGCAGCTTGAAGAAAGAGACCCAGTACTTC.

In nucleotides, the CDR3 is TGTGCCAGCAGTTACGCTTCGGAGGGTCGGAACATTCAGTACTTC. This codes for CASSYASEGRNIQYF. The chain joins TRBV6-5 to TRBJ2-4, with D possibly being TRBD2 (6 bases). With 2 bases removed from V and 7 bases from J, the gap between germline ends came to 15 bases. CDR3 length: 15 amino acids. CDR1 and CDR2 (germline): MNHEY, SVGAGI.

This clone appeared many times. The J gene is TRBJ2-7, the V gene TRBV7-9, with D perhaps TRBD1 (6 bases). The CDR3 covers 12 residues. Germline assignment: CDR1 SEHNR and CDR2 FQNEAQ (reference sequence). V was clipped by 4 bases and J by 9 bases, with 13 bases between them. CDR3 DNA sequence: TGTGCCAGCAGCTCCGGGACAAGGGGGCAGTACTTC. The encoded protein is CASSSGTRGQYF.